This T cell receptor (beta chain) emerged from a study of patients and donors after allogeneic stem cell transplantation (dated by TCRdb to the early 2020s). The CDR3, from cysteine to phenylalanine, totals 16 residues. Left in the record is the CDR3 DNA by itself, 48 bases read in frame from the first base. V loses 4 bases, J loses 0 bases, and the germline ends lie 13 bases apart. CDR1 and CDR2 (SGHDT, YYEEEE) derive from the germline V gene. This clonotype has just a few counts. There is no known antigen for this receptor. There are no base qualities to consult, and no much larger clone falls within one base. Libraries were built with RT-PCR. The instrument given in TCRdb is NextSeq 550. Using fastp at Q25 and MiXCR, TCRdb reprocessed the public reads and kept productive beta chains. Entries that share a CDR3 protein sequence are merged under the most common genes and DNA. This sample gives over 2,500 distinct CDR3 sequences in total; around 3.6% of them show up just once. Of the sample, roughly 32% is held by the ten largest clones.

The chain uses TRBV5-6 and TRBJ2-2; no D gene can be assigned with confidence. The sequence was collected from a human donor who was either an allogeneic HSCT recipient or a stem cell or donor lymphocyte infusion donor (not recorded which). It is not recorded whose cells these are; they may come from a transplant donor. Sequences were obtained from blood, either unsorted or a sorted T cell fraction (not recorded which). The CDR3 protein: CASSPSFGANTGELFF. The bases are TGTGCCAGCAGCCCCAGTTTTGGGGCGAACACCGGGGAGCTGTTTTTT.